Each of the 23 T cell receptor beta chains below was sequenced from the same sample in a study of T-cell reconstitution after alpha-beta-depleted transplantation in children. The TCRbeta library was prepared with unique molecular identifiers. TCRdb reprocessed the PCR reads with MiXCR, giving one entry per CDR3 protein. The table lists some 200,000 distinct CDR3 sequences, 11% of them singletons. The sample consisted of PBMCs, taken before TCRalphabeta/CD19-depleted stem cell transplant. These receptors were obtained from a child younger than two with acute myeloid leukemia, due to receive a stem cell transplant.

At least ten counts were recorded for this clonotype. This rearrangement joins TRBV20-1 to TRBJ2-2, with 14 bases fitting TRBD2. The CDR3 is 16 residues long. V shed 3 bases and J 5 bases; nucleotides not matched to a gene: 5. Germline assignment: CDR1 DFQATT and CDR2 SNEGSKA (reference sequence). The CDR3 region has the DNA TGCAGTGCTAGGACTAGCGGGAGGGTTCCAACCGGGGAGCTGTTTTTT. Its translation: CSARTSGRVPTGELFF.

This clonotype was observed many times. The chain employs TRBV12-3 or TRBV12-4 and TRBJ2-1; 7 bases are a match to TRBD2. The CDR3 totals 18 residues. V dropped 1 base and J dropped 5; count of bases not matched to a gene: 14. CDR3 DNA: TGTGCCAGCAGTTTAGACTTTGGGCCGGGACTACACCACAATGAGCAGTTCTTC. This translates into CASSLDFGPGLHHNEQFF.

This clonotype appeared many times. J is TRBJ2-1 and V is TRBV5-1; 8 bases align to TRBD2. The CDR3 is 14 amino acids. J gave up 7 bases and V 5 bases, and 8 bases lay outside the gene matches. Germline values: CDR1 SGHRS, CDR2 YFSETQ. The chain's CDR3 is CASSHRREVNEQFF. The CDR3 DNA sequence: TGCGCCAGCAGTCACCGGCGGGAGGTAAATGAGCAGTTCTTC. The variable domain in full, completed from reference TRBV5-1 and TRBJ2-1, reads KAGVTQTPRYLIKTRGQQVTLSCSPISGHRSVSWYQQTPGQGLQFLFEYFSETQRNKGNFPGRFSGRQFSNSRSEMNVSTLELGDSALYLCASSHRREVNEQFFGPGTRLTVL.

This clonotype occurred many times. The genes are TRBV9 and TRBJ2-1; D remains ambiguous. The CDR3 runs to 17 residues. Trimming stripped 0 bases from V and 6 bases from J, with 19 bases between. The germline CDR1 and CDR2 sequences are SGDLS and YYNGEE. The DNA for the CDR3 is TGTGCCAGCAGCGTAGGAGCAGCCCCTCCACCCATCAATGAGCAGTTCTTC. It translates to CASSVGAAPPPINEQFF. The whole variable domain, filled in from reference TRBV9 and TRBJ2-1, reads DSGVTQTPKHLITATGQRVTLRCSPRSGDLSVYWYQQSLDQGLQFLIQYYNGEERAKGNILERFSAQQFPDLHSELNLSSLELGDSALYFCASSVGAAPPPINEQFFGPGTRLTVL.

CDR3 protein: CASSGTGGVGNQPQHF. The CDR3 DNA reads as TGTGCCAGCAGTGGGACAGGGGGCGTGGGCAATCAGCCCCAGCATTTT. V usage is TRBV2 and J usage is TRBJ1-5; TRBD1 matches 11 bases. Germline lookup yields CDR1 SNHLY and CDR2 FYNNEI. The CDR3 totals 16 residues. V lost 4 bases and J lost 2; bases outside the gene matches: 4.

This clonotype was recorded many times. The chain is built from TRBV2 and TRBJ2-3, with D tentatively TRBD2 (6 bases). V lost 6 bases to trimming and J lost 10 bases, with 11 bases between them. The CDR3 contains 11 residues. Germline V gene lookup returns CDR1 SNHLY and CDR2 FYNNEI. The CDR3 coding sequence is TGTGCCAGCAGGAGACTAGGGCCGCAGTATTTT. Translated, it gives CASRRLGPQYF.

This clonotype was observed a handful of times. J is TRBJ2-3 and V is TRBV14, with D uncertain. Germline values: CDR1 SGHDN, CDR2 FVKESK. The CDR3 runs to 13 residues. The V end was cut by 3 bases, the J end by 4 bases, with 8 bases between. The CDR3 bases are TGTGCCAGCAGCCACTGGGGTGCAGATACGCAGTATTTT. Translated: CASSHWGADTQYF.

On this clonotype itself: A read error may be the cause here, since a much bigger clone is one base away. This chain connects TRBV3-1 to TRBJ2-1; D is unresolved. CDR3 length: 12 amino acids. The germline V gene has CDR1 LGHDT and CDR2 YNNKEL (reference sequence). CDR3 bases: TGTACCAGCAGCCAGTACACCAAGGAGCAGTTCTTC. Translation: CTSSQYTKEQFF.

This clonotype appeared many times. The chain uses TRBV19 and TRBJ2-1, with TRBD1 matching 9 bases. CDR3 length equals 16 residues. V was pared by 6 bases and J by 3 bases, with 9 bases of the junction left unmatched. Germline loops: CDR1 LNHDA, CDR2 SQIVND (reference sequence). The CDR3 protein is CASSQQDRGFYNEQFF. The CDR3 bases are TGTGCCAGTAGCCAACAAGACAGGGGGTTCTACAATGAGCAGTTCTTC.

This clonotype has a count of ten or more. The chain recombines TRBV12-3 or TRBV12-4 with TRBJ1-5, with a possible D match to TRBD1 (5 bases). Trimming cost V 6 bases and J 4 bases, with 16 bases left between them. CDR3 size: 15 residues. In nucleotides, the CDR3 is TGTGCCAGCAGCCTAAGCGAGGGGTGGAATCAGCCCCAGCATTTT. It specifies CASSLSEGWNQPQHF.

The rearrangement uses TRBV7-2 and TRBJ2-6, with D tentatively TRBD1 (6 bases). Germline-derived CDR1 and CDR2 are SGHTA and FQGNSA. Trimming removed 5 bases at V and 0 bases at J, with 17 bases between. The CDR3 totals 18 residues. In DNA form, the CDR3 reads TGTGCCAGCAGCCACGGACAGCTAGTGATCTCTGGGGCCAACGTCCTGACTTTC. Protein product: CASSHGQLVISGANVLTF.

This clonotype has ten or more counts. The chain uses TRBV24-1 and TRBJ1-2; D not resolved. This CDR3 region has 13 residues. Between the trimmed V and J ends, which lost 5 bases and 8 bases, there was a span of 14 bases. In germline, CDR1 is KGHDR, CDR2 SFDVKD. This chain's CDR3 is CATSAALSGGYTF. The CDR3 DNA is TGTGCCACCAGTGCTGCACTCTCGGGCGGCTACACCTTC.

This clonotype was counted many times. The rearrangement links TRBV20-1 to TRBJ1-2; TRBD1 is a possible D gene (6 bases). V dropped 6 bases and J dropped 2 bases, with 13 bases sitting between them. In germline, CDR1 is DFQATT, CDR2 SNEGSKA (reference sequence). CDR3 length: 13 residues. The CDR3 DNA reads as TGCAGTGCCGACCCGACAGGCAACTATGGCTACACCTTC. The encoded protein is CSADPTGNYGYTF.

This clonotype was counted ten times or more. CDR3 bases: TGCAGTGCTAGAAGGAGCGGTCACTACAATGAGCAGTTCTTC. Its protein product is CSARRSGHYNEQFF. V is TRBV20-1 and J is TRBJ2-1; TRBD2 might be the D (5 bases). V lost 2 bases and J lost 3, with 11 bases in between. Germline CDR1 DFQATT, CDR2 SNEGSKA (reference sequence). This CDR3 region has 14 residues.

In its sample, this clonotype was seen many times. The V and J genes are TRBV5-6 and TRBJ2-3; perhaps TRBD1 as D (5 bases). Germline V CDR1 and CDR2: SGHDT, YYEEEE. This CDR3 has 15 residues. With 4 bases removed from V and 2 bases from J, the gap between germline ends came to 14 bases. CDR3: CASSRLTDTTDTQYF. Written as DNA, the CDR3 is TGTGCCAGCAGCCGACTGACAGACACCACAGATACGCAGTATTTT.

This clonotype was counted ten times or more. V gene TRBV5-1 combines with J gene TRBJ2-3; tentative D call: TRBD1 (6 bases). This CDR3 region has 15 residues. Germline V gene data show CDR1 as SGHRS and CDR2 as YFSETQ. Trimming stripped 3 bases from V and 2 bases from J, with 13 bases between. CDR3 region: CASSSTGTPTDTQYF. In nucleotides, the CDR3 is TGCGCCAGCAGCTCAACCGGGACACCCACAGATACGCAGTATTTT.

The sample holds many counts of this clonotype. The chain couples TRBV13 to TRBJ2-1, with 14 bases matching TRBD2. This CDR3 spans 19 amino acids. The V and J ends lost 5 bases and 2 bases, in that order; junction bases with no gene match: 11. Germline loops: CDR1 PRHDT, CDR2 FYEKMQ (reference sequence). As DNA, the CDR3 is TGTGCCAGCAGCCAGGGACTAGCGGGAGAACAGAAGCCCTACAATGAGCAGTTCTTC. As protein: CASSQGLAGEQKPYNEQFF.

A remark on this clonotype: This may be a read error, as it is one base from a much larger clone. The chain has TRBV30 and TRBJ2-7; the D gene could be TRBD1 or TRBD2 (6 bases each). The CDR3 extends over 14 amino acids. Germline CDR1 GTSNPN, CDR2 SVGIG (reference sequence). Trimming stripped 0 bases from V and 3 bases from J, with 12 bases between. CDR3 coding DNA: TGTGCCTGGAGTGTAACCGGGGGCAACTACGAGCAGTACTTC. Translating it yields CAWSVTGGNYEQYF.

This clonotype was recorded many times. This chain links TRBV25-1 with TRBJ1-1, with a possible D match to TRBD1 (5 bases). The CDR3 loop spans 13 amino acids. The ends were cut back, 4 bases at V and 4 bases at J, with 10 bases in the middle. Germline V gene lookup returns CDR1 MGHDK and CDR2 SYGVNS. CDR3 nucleotides: TGTGCCAGCAGTGTTGGACAATTCACTGAAGCTTTCTTT. This gives the protein CASSVGQFTEAFF. The whole variable domain, remainder taken from reference TRBV25-1 and TRBJ1-1, is EADIYQTPRYLVIGTGKKITLECSQTMGHDKMYWYQQDPGMELHLIHYSYGVNSTEKGDLSSESTVSRIRTEHFPLTLESARPSHTSQYLCASSVGQFTEAFFGQGTRLTVV.

This clonotype was picked up many times. This chain connects TRBV15 to TRBJ2-1; possible D gene TRBD2, 5 bases. The germline V gene has CDR1 LNHNV and CDR2 YYDKDF (reference sequence). Trimming removed 1 base at V and 4 bases at J, with 8 bases between. The CDR3 runs 14 residues. The CDR3 region is CATSRVTGYNEQFF. CDR3 nucleotides: TGTGCCACCAGCAGAGTAACGGGATACAATGAGCAGTTCTTC.

In this sample, this clonotype turned up many times. The chain carries TRBV9 and TRBJ2-1; 8 bases fit TRBD2. The germline gives CDR1 SGDLS, CDR2 YYNGEE. The CDR3 totals 16 residues. Losses at the gene ends were 0 bases for V and 6 bases for J; bases not matched to a gene: 8. CDR3 sequence: CASSVDLGLALNEQFF. The CDR3 region has the DNA TGTGCCAGCAGCGTAGATTTAGGACTAGCCCTCAATGAGCAGTTCTTC. Looking up the rest from reference TRBV9 and TRBJ2-1 gives the full variable domain: DSGVTQTPKHLITATGQRVTLRCSPRSGDLSVYWYQQSLDQGLQFLIQYYNGEERAKGNILERFSAQQFPDLHSELNLSSLELGDSALYFCASSVDLGLALNEQFFGPGTRLTVL.

This chain uses TRBV11-2 with TRBJ2-3; no clear D. The germline V and J ends were trimmed by 3 bases and 1 base, with 8 bases remaining between them. The length of the CDR3 is 14 residues. Germline V gives CDR1 SGHAT, CDR2 FQNNGV. The CDR3 loop is CASSFEQRTDTQYF. CDR3 coding DNA: TGTGCCAGCAGCTTCGAACAGCGCACAGATACGCAGTATTTT.

This clonotype was detected many times. The CDR3 DNA sequence: TGTGCCAGCAGTGGACTAGCTGGTAATGAGCAGTTCTTC. It translates to CASSGLAGNEQFF. The chain uses TRBV7-9 and TRBJ2-1; TRBD2 aligns across 8 bases. The trim removed 6 bases at V and 7 bases at J, leaving 5 bases unmatched. Germline V CDR1 and CDR2: SEHNR, FQNEAQ (reference sequence). This CDR3 is built from 13 residues. Filled out from reference TRBV7-9 and TRBJ2-1, the complete variable domain reads DTGVSQNPRHKITKRGQNVTFRCDPISEHNRLYWYRQTLGQGPEFLTYFQNEAQLEKSRLLSDRFSAERPKGSFSTLEIQRTEQGDSAMYLCASSGLAGNEQFFGPGTRLTVL.